These T cell receptor beta chains were read from a single sample in a study of T cells in localized non-small cell lung cancer. The assay was immunoSEQ multiplex PCR, and TCRdb's table has in-frame clones only and misses some. This sample has 50,000 to 60,000 clones, with more than 75% found just once. This sample comprised PBMCs, obtained before any cancer treatment. These receptors were taken from a female donor with stage II lung adenocarcinoma. Both conserved end residues are part of each CDR3.

V gene	CDR3 length	CDR3 protein
TRBV18	12	CASSSGNTEAFF
TRBV11-2	18	CASSLDRFGGGAEETQYF
TRBV7-6	18	CASSLVPGQVVSKNIQYF
TRBV5-4	16	CASSLVAAGSYNEQFF
TRBV29-1	13	CAGATGGSYEQYF
TRBV27	15	CASSTSRGGEETQYF
TRBV19	14	CASSIGTGSYEQYF
TRBV30	13	CAWSKDRGSEQYF
TRBV25-1	18	CASKEGTSGGRNTGELFF
TRBV2	14	CASRVGRVNTEAFF
TRBV7-2	16	CASSLGGTLLGYGYTF
TRBV5-1	14	CASSLAGAGDTQYF
TRBV28	17	CASSFYRQGFVAYGYTF
TRBV6-4	14	CASSADRAGTEAFF
TRBV6-1	14	CASSEQQGRETQYF
TRBV5-1	16	CASSQGGTVSSYEQYF
TRBV29-1	16	CSVLKGGAGSNYGYTF
TRBV21-1	15	CASSKERGADTEAFF
TRBV9	15	CASSALGQEGSTIYF
TRBV11-2	16	CASSSPGGIVTDTQYF
TRBV4-1	17	CASSQEGQGWSNQPQHF
TRBV7-9	15	CASSLGDGRQGMAFF
TRBV7-9	16	CASSHAGGLGNQPQHF
TRBV6-5	11	CASSYGETQYF
TRBV6-4	15	CASSDSQGAGYGYTF